Sequencing of this TCR beta chain was carried out in a study of long-term antiretroviral therapy in people with HIV. Study-level findings and limits: CDR3 length ranges were narrower in HIV repertoires than in controls.

Sequencing used immunoSEQ v3.0 at survey level. Only in-frame clones appear in the TCRdb table, and some are missing; sequencing was by immunoSEQ multiplex PCR. The table shows 35,000 to 40,000 clones, with 80% to 90% occurring only once. Regarding this clone: Its specificity is unknown.

CDR1 and CDR2 from the germline V gene are MGHRA and YSYEKL. The junction had 0 bases not matched to a gene; V was cut back by 1 base and J by 5 bases. The CDR3 length is 13 residues. It was in the United States that all participants with HIV were treated. The source material was unsorted PBMCs, sampled 0.3 years after starting antiretroviral therapy. The V call is TRBV4-1, the J call TRBJ1-1, with TRBD1 matching 8 bases. The sequence came from a man younger than 30 with HIV. For the CDR3, the DNA is TGCGCCAGCAGCCAAGGACAGGGGACTGAAGCTTTCTTT. Amino acid sequence: CASSQGQGTEAFF.